These 4 T cell receptor beta chains share one sample of origin, sequenced in a study of Ad26.COV2.S vaccination and SARS-CoV-2 variants. Indicated treatment: around 19 received Ad26.COV2.S at low or high dose, single or two shots; 5 received placebo; per-sample allocation not given. Day 63 after the first injection of vaccine or placebo was the sampling time. Assay: immunoSEQ multiplex PCR; the TCRdb copy retains only in-frame clones and omits some. The table includes over 400,000 clones, about 91% detected once. This material consisted of peripheral blood, taken in a trial of Ad26.COV2.S vaccine versus placebo. The receptors stem from a person between 18 and 59 years old who received the Ad26.COV2.S COVID-19 vaccine or a placebo.

The chain joins TRBV27 to TRBJ1-2; TRBD1 agrees at 7 bases. Germline loops: CDR1 MNHEY, CDR2 SMNVEV (reference sequence). V lost 6 bases and J lost 5; bases outside the gene matches: 15. The CDR3 runs to 16 residues. The CDR3 reads CASRDPRYDRDYGYTF. The CDR3 region has the DNA TGTGCCAGCAGGGATCCACGATACGACAGGGATTATGGCTACACCTTC.

V gene TRBV27 combines with J gene TRBJ2-3, with D perhaps matching TRBD2 (5 bases). Looked up from germline, CDR1 is MNHEY and CDR2 is SMNVEV (reference sequence). This CDR3 contains 14 residues. V lost 5 bases to trimming and J lost 2 bases, with 11 bases between them. CDR3 sequence (DNA): TGTGCCAGCAGTAGGCGGGTCCCCACAGATACGCAGTATTTT. Encoded protein: CASSRRVPTDTQYF.

The chain's CDR3 is CASRWGQGDFGGELFF. As DNA, the CDR3 is TGCGCCAGCCGCTGGGGGCAGGGAGATTTCGGCGGGGAGCTGTTTTTT. The gene calls are TRBV5-1 and TRBJ2-2; a possible D gene is TRBD1 (6 bases). Trimming cost V 7 bases and J 7 bases, with 23 bases left between them. The V gene's germline CDR1 is SGHRS and CDR2 YFSETQ. The CDR3 sequence is 16 residues long.

The rearrangement links TRBV11-3 to TRBJ1-2; D is perhaps TRBD1 (6 bases). V gave up 5 bases and J gave up 9 bases, with 22 bases separating them. The CDR3 runs 15 residues. Germline values: CDR1 SGHNT, CDR2 YENEEA. The CDR3 DNA follows: TGTGCCAGCAGCCTCTGGGGGCACTCCGCTAGGCGCTACACCTTC. Translating it yields CASSLWGHSARRYTF.